The present T cell receptor (beta chain) was sequenced within a study of graft-versus-host responses after intestinal transplantation. Background on the study: Transplants were multivisceral, liver-intestinal, or isolated intestinal.

This table comes from immunoSEQ multiplex PCR, and its TCRdb copy is limited to in-frame clones, with some not included. Of about 23,000 clones listed, roughly nine tenths are singletons. This CDR3 comprises 15 residues. Germline CDR1 is KGHSH and CDR2 is LQKENI. V was shortened by 0 bases and J by 5 bases, with 13 bases between the two germline ends. The sample was PBMCs, taken approximately 38 days after intestinal transplant. The rearrangement joins TRBV18 to TRBJ2-5; weak D call: TRBD1 (6 bases). This receptor was identified in a human patient who received an intestinal transplant, so some T cells may come from the graft donor. CDR3 bases: TGTGCCAGCTCACCACCTTTCTCCACAGGGGAGACCCAGTACTTC. Translating it yields CASSPPFSTGETQYF.